This TCR beta chain was captured in a study of early T cells in non-severe SARS-CoV-2 infection. This clonotype was counted once. Its antigen is as yet unknown. General study points: Missing private and CD4 specificities, VDJdb matching favored anti-spike CD8 responses.

Unique molecular identifiers were attached to individual cDNA molecules. A single record per CDR3 protein comes from TCRdb applying MiXCR to the 5' RACE reads. The data show about 61,000 distinct CDR3 sequences, around 12% seen once. The germline V gene encodes CDR1 SGHRS and CDR2 YFSETQ. Losses at the gene ends were 7 bases for V and 3 bases for J; bases not matched to a gene: 9. This CDR3 is built from 15 residues. The V gene is TRBV5-1, the J gene TRBJ2-3, with 9 bases identical to TRBD1. The sample in question was whole blood, obtained at baseline. The clonotype originates from an adult who was a healthcare worker with PCR-confirmed SARS-CoV-2 infection or an uninfected control (not recorded which). The donor label of this sample is uncertain. The CDR3 bases are TGCGCCAGCGGTTCTCAGACAGGGGGGACAGATACGCAGTATTTT. Translating it yields CASGSQTGGTDTQYF.